What follows describes a single TCR beta chain. In the original analysis: Amplifying reference gene primers gave estimates of nucleated cell counts. Data came from immunoSEQ multiplex PCR; TCRdb stores just in-frame clones and leaves some out. V, J and clone size are those of that table, while D and trimming were read from the DNA. Of roughly 36,000 clones listed, approximately 85% are singletons. The source of the sample is a study of blood T cell repertoires in COVID-19. The overall study: COVID-19 samples from acute and convalescent phases originated in the United States, Italy and Spain.

The CDR3 sequence is 13 residues long. The germline V gene has CDR1 MRHNA and CDR2 SNTAGT. V shed 9 bases and J 4 bases; nucleotides not matched to a gene: 4. This TCR derives from a man in his fifties or sixties with active COVID-19. Material for sequencing was peripheral blood. V usage is TRBV6-4 and J usage is TRBJ2-5; 11 bases are shared with TRBD2. The CDR3: CARTSGSIETQYF. The CDR3 nucleotides are TGTGCCAGAACTAGCGGGAGTATAGAGACCCAGTACTTC.